These 15 T cell receptor beta chains were sequenced from one sample in a study of human T cells and chemical hapten exposure. One entry per CDR3 protein, called by TCRdb with MiXCR from the RACE reads. Among roughly 100,000 distinct CDR3 sequences, about 8.7% were seen once, and the ten largest hold 2.9%. As to time point: healthy volunteer bleed at 2 weeks. Unfractionated whole blood yielded the extracted total RNA. Sample: whole blood. The receptors were gathered from a female donor in good health. Some clones in this sample may be carry-over from other donors' samples.

This clonotype came up many times. The CDR3 coding sequence is TGCAGTGCTCCTGAAGCGGAAGCCAGGGGTGGAACAGATACGCAGTATTTT. It encodes CSAPEAEARGGTDTQYF. The chain combines TRBV20-1 with TRBJ2-3; perhaps TRBD1 as D (6 bases). This CDR3 is 17 amino acids long. Germline lookup yields CDR1 DFQATT and CDR2 SNEGSKA (reference sequence). V lost 5 bases to trimming and J lost 3 bases, with 24 bases between them.

The chain employs TRBV28 and TRBJ1-1; D call uncertain. The CDR3 is 12 residues long. Germline V gene lookup returns CDR1 MDHEN and CDR2 SYDVKM. V was shortened by 6 bases and J by 6 bases, with 11 bases between the two germline ends. CDR3 bases: TGTGCCAGCAGCCCTAATATGGCTGAAGCTTTCTTT. It is translated as CASSPNMAEAFF.

This chain uses TRBV20-1 with TRBJ1-1, with D maybe TRBD1 (5 bases). Per germline, CDR1 DFQATT and CDR2 SNEGSKA (reference sequence). Trimming left V 0 bases short and J 4 bases short, with 9 bases between. The CDR3 has 13 amino acids. CDR3 loop: CSARDARGTEAFF. CDR3 bases: TGCAGTGCTAGAGATGCGAGGGGCACTGAAGCTTTCTTT.

The chain employs TRBV12-3 or TRBV12-4 and TRBJ2-7; TRBD2 might be the D (5 bases). Trimming removed 6 bases from V and 5 bases from J, with 11 bases in between. The CDR3 is made up of 12 amino acids. CDR3 bases: TGTGCCAGCAGCCGAGGACTCGACGAGCAGTACTTC. Translation gives CASSRGLDEQYF.

This clonotype was counted between two and nine times. The V call is TRBV12-3 or TRBV12-4, the J call TRBJ2-4, with TRBD1 matching 7 bases. The CDR3 sequence is 16 residues long. V lost 5 bases to trimming and J lost 0 bases; unmatched junction nucleotides: 7. CDR3 protein: CASSRGTAIAKNIQYF. The CDR3 bases are TGTGCCAGCAGTCGAGGGACAGCCATAGCCAAAAACATTCAGTACTTC.

This chain joins TRBV10-3 and TRBJ2-1; 8 bases align to TRBD1. CDR3 length: 15 residues. Germline V gene lookup returns CDR1 ENHRY and CDR2 SYGVKD. V gave up 5 bases and J gave up 7 bases; unmatched junction bases: 10. The CDR3 region is CAISNAGTGGNEQFF. The CDR3 DNA reads as TGTGCCATCAGTAACGCCGGGACAGGAGGTAATGAGCAGTTCTTC.

The J gene is TRBJ2-5, the V gene TRBV20-1; TRBD2 matches 9 bases. Trimming at V came to 5 bases and at J to 1 base, leaving 5 bases not matched to a gene. The CDR3 has 14 amino acids. Germline values: CDR1 DFQATT, CDR2 SNEGSKA (reference sequence). The CDR3 region has the DNA TGCAGTGCTCACGTTAGCGGGGGCCAAGAGACCCAGTACTTC. Translating it yields CSAHVSGGQETQYF.

This clonotype was found a few times. The J gene is TRBJ2-1, the V gene TRBV12-3 or TRBV12-4; D is unresolved. Trimming shortened V by 2 bases and J by 0 bases, and 8 bases separated the two germline ends. CDR3 length: 15 amino acids. CDR3 DNA: TGTGCCAGCAGTTTAATGTGGAGCTCCTACAATGAGCAGTTCTTC. Translating it yields CASSLMWSSYNEQFF.

The table lists this clonotype with many counts. The rearrangement uses TRBV29-1 and TRBJ2-1, with no clear D. The CDR3 totals 9 residues. The V gene's germline CDR1 is SQVTM and CDR2 ANQGSEA. The germline V and J ends were trimmed by 4 bases and 9 bases, with 4 bases remaining between them. Here the CDR3 DNA reads TGCAGCGTTGGGTTTGAGCAGTTCTTC. Its protein is CSVGFEQFF.

In its sample, this clonotype was seen many times. The chain joins TRBV28 to TRBJ1-4, with a possible D match to TRBD1 (5 bases). The V gene's germline CDR1 is MDHEN and CDR2 SYDVKM. Trimming took off 6 bases at V and 0 bases at J, with 8 bases between the two ends. The CDR3 sequence is 14 residues long. The CDR3 sequence is CASRGPATNEKLFF. For the CDR3, the DNA is TGTGCCAGCAGGGGACCTGCAACTAATGAAAAACTGTTTTTT.

The chain is built from TRBV28 and TRBJ2-7; D call uncertain. The CDR3 is 12 residues long. The germline CDR1 and CDR2 sequences are MDHEN and SYDVKM. The V gene lost 9 bases and the J gene lost 1 base, with 10 bases spanning the gap. Here the CDR3 reads CASEGPSYEQYF. CDR3 nucleotides: TGTGCCAGTGAAGGGCCATCCTACGAGCAGTACTTC.

The V and J genes are TRBV2 and TRBJ2-1; TRBD1 agrees at 10 bases. This CDR3 region has 15 residues. After removal of 6 bases from V and 4 bases from J, the junction contained 6 bases not matched to a gene. Germline CDR1 and CDR2: SNHLY and FYNNEI. The CDR3 nucleotides are TGTGCCAGCAGCGCTGGGACAGGGGCTTACAATGAGCAGTTCTTC. Protein sequence: CASSAGTGAYNEQFF.

This clonotype showed up just a few times. The V and J genes are TRBV9 and TRBJ2-2, with 8 bases lining up with TRBD2. Per germline, CDR1 SGDLS and CDR2 YYNGEE. The CDR3 has 14 residues. The V and J ends lost 5 bases and 6 bases, in that order; junction bases with no gene match: 6. DNA for the CDR3: TGTGCCAGCAGTCGAGCGGGAGTATCCGGGGAGCTGTTTTTT. Protein: CASSRAGVSGELFF.

The chain has TRBV30 and TRBJ1-1, with unresolved D. Germline CDR1 and CDR2: GTSNPN and SVGIG (reference sequence). Trimming removed 3 bases at V and 2 bases at J, with 7 bases between. CDR3 length: 12 amino acids. CDR3 protein: CAWRAANTEAFF. For the CDR3, the DNA is TGTGCCTGGAGGGCAGCCAACACTGAAGCTTTCTTT.

This clonotype was observed at least ten times. This chain connects TRBV27 to TRBJ2-5; 8 bases align to TRBD1. V lost 2 bases and J lost 5; bases outside the gene matches: 10. Germline V CDR1 and CDR2: MNHEY, SMNVEV (reference sequence). CDR3 length: 16 residues. This chain's CDR3 is CASSLVGQGSWETQYF. CDR3 in DNA: TGTGCCAGCAGTTTAGTAGGACAGGGCAGTTGGGAGACCCAGTACTTC.